This T cell receptor beta chain was sequenced in a study of blood T cell repertoires in COVID-19. The CDR3 spans 16 residues. J lost 4 bases, V lost 5 bases, and 12 bases had no gene match. The germline V gene encodes CDR1 DFQATT and CDR2 SNEGSKA (reference sequence). Sequencing was performed with immunoSEQ multiplex PCR; in TCRdb, only in-frame clones are kept and a portion is missing. The sample has over 10,000 clones, about 71% seen once; the top ten hold 5% to 6.5%. The TCR sequence derives from a man in his sixties with COVID-19, enrolled during active disease. This rearrangement joins TRBV20-1 to TRBJ2-1; TRBD1 matches at 9 bases. Sample: peripheral blood. In DNA, the CDR3 is TGCAGTGCTCGTGGGATTGACAGGGGGGGATACAATGAGCAGTTCTTC. Protein sequence: CSARGIDRGGYNEQFF.